This entry lists 8 T cell receptor beta chains sequenced from one sample in a study of cytotoxic CD8 clonotypes in ibrutinib-treated CLL. Clones were read by immunoSEQ multiplex PCR, and TCRdb kept only the in-frame ones, dropping some. The table shows 150,000 to 200,000 clones, with more than 65% occurring only once. The sequences come from PBMCs, collected after 12 months of ibrutinib treatment. These receptors originate from a human donor with chronic lymphocytic leukemia.

The chain joins TRBV4-2 to TRBJ2-2, with D perhaps being TRBD1 or TRBD2 (5 bases each). V was clipped by 1 base and J by 5 bases, with 17 bases between them. This CDR3 contains 17 residues. In germline, CDR1 is LGHNA, CDR2 YNFKEQ. CDR3: CASSQVSFRDGTGELFF. As DNA, the CDR3 is TGTGCCAGCAGCCAAGTGTCCTTCCGGGACGGGACCGGGGAGCTGTTTTTT.

The chain uses TRBV10-3 and TRBJ1-2, with 8 nucleotides matching TRBD1. The CDR3 spans 14 residues. Germline lookup yields CDR1 ENHRY and CDR2 SYGVKD. J was trimmed by 8 bases and V by 0 bases; bases with no gene match: 5. In DNA form, the CDR3 reads TGTGCCATCAGTGAGTCCGCAGGGGGCTGGGGCTACACCTTC. Its translation is CAISESAGGWGYTF.

The chain recombines TRBV5-5 with TRBJ1-3; the D is unclear. The germline V gene encodes CDR1 SGHKS and CDR2 YYEKEE (reference sequence). The CDR3 has 15 amino acids. The V gene lost 0 bases and the J gene lost 4 bases, with 11 bases spanning the gap. CDR3 DNA: TGTGCCAGCAGCTTGGATTGGGGTGGCGGAAACACCATATATTTT. Amino acids: CASSLDWGGGNTIYF.

The rearrangement links TRBV6-4 to TRBJ1-2, with TRBD1 matching 9 bases. CDR3 length equals 14 residues. From germline, CDR1 is MRHNA and CDR2 SNTAGT. With 4 bases clipped from V and 7 bases from J, the junction kept 7 bases outside the gene matches. The CDR3 DNA follows: TGTGCCAGCAGTGTAGACAGGGGGGCCGGTGGCTACACCTTC. This translates into CASSVDRGAGGYTF.

This chain uses TRBV5-1 with TRBJ1-1; D unresolved. The CDR3 has 13 amino acids. With 1 base removed from V and 4 bases from J, the gap between germline ends came to 8 bases. Germline V CDR1 and CDR2: SGHRS, YFSETQ. This CDR3 is CASSLSDGTEAFF. In DNA, the CDR3 is TGCGCCAGCAGCTTGAGCGATGGCACTGAAGCTTTCTTT.

CDR3 region: CASSLGGEYYNEQFF. DNA of the CDR3: TGTGCCAGCAGCTTGGGCGGGGAGTACTACAATGAGCAGTTCTTC. The chain combines TRBV7-2 with TRBJ2-1; a possible D gene is TRBD2 (6 bases). The CDR3 runs 15 residues. V was clipped by 3 bases and J by 3 bases, with 12 bases between them. In germline, CDR1 is SGHTA, CDR2 FQGNSA.

The rearrangement links TRBV28 to TRBJ1-4; D remains unclear. Per germline, CDR1 MDHEN and CDR2 SYDVKM. V lost 3 bases, J lost 8 bases, and 16 bases lay in between. The CDR3 contains 15 residues. CDR3 nucleotides: TGTGCCAGCAGTTTTCTATCGACTGGAGGGGAAAAACTGTTTTTT. It encodes CASSFLSTGGEKLFF.

The chain combines TRBV27 with TRBJ2-7; 10 positions agree with TRBD1. The J segment lost 3 bases and the V segment lost 1 base, leaving 3 bases of the junction unmatched. The V gene's germline CDR1 is MNHEY and CDR2 SMNVEV (reference sequence). CDR3 size: 15 residues. This chain's CDR3 is CASSLLGTGDYEQYF. DNA of the CDR3: TGTGCCAGCAGTTTATTGGGGACAGGGGACTACGAGCAGTACTTC.